The 15 T cell receptor beta chains reported below all come from one sample, sequenced in a study of blood T cell repertoires in COVID-19. Produced via immunoSEQ multiplex PCR; TCRdb's table is partial and in-frame only. The table lists some 220,000 clones, roughly four fifths of them singletons, with 1.3% in the top ten. The sample was PBMCs or T cells enriched from blood (not recorded which). These receptors all come from a woman between 40 and 50 years old with acute COVID-19.

This chain uses TRBV4-2 with TRBJ2-2, with TRBD2 matching over 9 bases. V trimming: 0 bases; J trimming: 7 bases; junction bases outside the gene matches: 6. From germline, CDR1 is LGHNA and CDR2 YNFKEQ. The CDR3 is 16 residues long. In DNA, the CDR3 is TGTGCCAGCAGCCAAGATGGCGGGGGGGCCTTCGGGGAGCTGTTTTTT. Amino acid sequence: CASSQDGGGAFGELFF.

V usage is TRBV9 and J usage is TRBJ2-3, with a tentative D call TRBD2 (6 bases). V was trimmed by 0 bases and J by 0 bases, leaving 8 bases between them. Germline CDR1 SGDLS, CDR2 YYNGEE. The CDR3 is 15 residues long. The CDR3 DNA reads as TGTGCCAGCAGCGTAGTCAGCGGGAGCACAGATACGCAGTATTTT. This gives the protein CASSVVSGSTDTQYF.

The rearrangement uses TRBV7-9 and TRBJ2-6, with D possibly matching TRBD1 (7 bases). V dropped 5 bases and J dropped 4 bases, with 12 bases sitting between them. This CDR3 has 15 amino acids. Germline V CDR1 and CDR2: SEHNR, FQNEAQ (reference sequence). CDR3 amino acids: CASSNRGGGANVLTF. In DNA, the CDR3 is TGTGCCAGCAGCAACAGGGGAGGAGGGGCCAACGTCCTGACTTTC.

The chain links TRBV10-1 to TRBJ2-3; D is unresolved. Looked up from germline, CDR1 is WNHNN and CDR2 is SYGVQD (reference sequence). Trimming left V 6 bases short and J 3 bases short, with 13 bases between. CDR3 size: 14 residues. As DNA, the CDR3 is TGCGCCAGCAGCCGATCCTGGGCTACAGATACGCAGTATTTT. Encoded protein: CASSRSWATDTQYF.

This chain joins TRBV4-1 and TRBJ2-7; the D gene is possibly TRBD1 (6 bases). The CDR3 is made up of 14 amino acids. Trimming cost V 1 base and J 8 bases, with 15 bases left between them. CDR1 MGHRA and CDR2 YSYEKL come from the germline V gene. CDR3 protein: CASSQVPGVVKQYF. CDR3 DNA: TGCGCCAGCAGCCAAGTCCCAGGGGTCGTAAAGCAGTACTTC.

The rearrangement joins TRBV7-9 to TRBJ1-6, with D hard to call. The CDR3 runs 17 residues. Per germline, CDR1 SEHNR and CDR2 FQNEAQ (reference sequence). Trimming took 7 bases from V and 3 from J, leaving 19 bases between them. The CDR3 bases are TGTGCCAGCAACCCGGGAGACGGGCCTGGCTATAATTCACCCCTCCACTTT. Translation gives CASNPGDGPGYNSPLHF.

The chain is built from TRBV19 and TRBJ2-2, with 12 positions matching TRBD1. The CDR3 length is 15 residues. Germline V gives CDR1 LNHDA, CDR2 SQIVND (reference sequence). Trimming at V came to 4 bases and at J to 8 bases, leaving 5 bases not matched to a gene. The CDR3 DNA reads TGTGCCAGTAGTAAGGGACAGGGGGCGGCAGGGGAGCTGTTTTTT. Amino acid sequence: CASSKGQGAAGELFF.

The chain is built from TRBV4-1 and TRBJ1-4, with 8 positions matching TRBD1. Germline CDR1 is MGHRA and CDR2 is YSYEKL. J gave up 0 bases and V 5 bases, and 8 bases lay outside the gene matches. The CDR3 has 17 amino acids. The CDR3, as DNA: TGCGCCAGCAGCTATCGGACAGGGACCGCAACTAATGAAAAACTGTTTTTT. This sequence encodes CASSYRTGTATNEKLFF.

This chain links TRBV24-1 with TRBJ1-5, with unresolved D. Trimming cost V 5 bases and J 11 bases, with 15 bases left between them. Germline V CDR1 and CDR2: KGHDR, SFDVKD. The CDR3 sequence is 13 residues long. CDR3 in DNA: TGTGCCACCAGTGTCGGAGGCCGCAATACCCAGCATTTT. Translation: CATSVGGRNTQHF.

This chain links TRBV28 with TRBJ2-1; the match to TRBD2 covers 8 bases. The germline gives CDR1 MDHEN, CDR2 SYDVKM. The CDR3 extends over 16 amino acids. J lost 3 bases, V lost 5 bases, and 9 bases had no gene match. CDR3 DNA: TGTGCCAGCAGTCTGGGGGCTAGCGGGTTCTACAATGAGCAGTTCTTC. It yields the protein CASSLGASGFYNEQFF.

V usage is TRBV6-1 and J usage is TRBJ2-1; 10 bases align to TRBD2. The CDR3 is made up of 14 amino acids. Germline V CDR1 and CDR2: MNHNS, SASEGT. After removal of 7 bases from V and 8 bases from J, the junction contained 8 bases not matched to a gene. The CDR3 region has the DNA TGTGCCAGCACGGATGGGACTAGCGAATATGAGCAGTTCTTC. Its translation: CASTDGTSEYEQFF.

In its sample, this clone was seen a few times. V and J are TRBV24-1 and TRBJ1-2; the match to TRBD1 covers 7 bases. Germline V gives CDR1 KGHDR, CDR2 SFDVKD. The CDR3 extends over 16 amino acids. The J segment lost 6 bases and the V segment lost 4 bases, leaving 13 bases of the junction unmatched. The CDR3 DNA is TGTGCCACCAGTGACGCTATATCGACAGGGTTGAATGGCTACACCTTC. Protein product: CATSDAISTGLNGYTF.

The table lists this clone with a few counts. V and J are TRBV9 and TRBJ1-1; D gene unclear. Trimming pared 0 bases from V and 4 bases from J, leaving 13 bases between. The CDR3 spans 15 residues. Germline V CDR1 and CDR2: SGDLS, YYNGEE. For the CDR3, the DNA is TGTGCCAGCAGCGTAGGGGTGACAAGCTCCACTGAAGCTTTCTTT. Translating it yields CASSVGVTSSTEAFF.

This clone was recorded once. V usage is TRBV18 and J usage is TRBJ2-5; perhaps TRBD2 as D (5 bases). The V and J ends lost 6 bases and 9 bases respectively, with 20 bases between them. CDR1 KGHSH and CDR2 LQKENI come from the germline V gene. The CDR3 length is 14 residues. The chain's CDR3 is CASSQDSNPSAQYF. Written as DNA, the CDR3 is TGTGCCAGCTCGCAGGACTCCAACCCGAGCGCCCAGTACTTC.

The V and J genes are TRBV2 and TRBJ2-1; 7 nucleotides align to TRBD2. The CDR3 contains 16 residues. Looked up from germline, CDR1 is SNHLY and CDR2 is FYNNEI. With 7 bases clipped from V and 9 bases from J, the junction kept 18 bases outside the gene matches. Here the CDR3 DNA reads TGTGCCAGCAAACCAAACCGGTCCGGGAGGTCGGGTGAGCAGTTCTTC. Translating gives CASKPNRSGRSGEQFF.